This TCR beta chain was retrieved from a study of T cells after yellow fever vaccination. In the study overall: For low cell numbers, libraries were made with SMART-Seq v4 Ultra Low Input.

This clonotype was seen a handful of times. Its antigen is unidentified. Production of TCR cDNA was by 5'RACE template switching, which also added a universal primer site and UMIs. One entry per CDR3 protein, called by TCRdb with MiXCR from the 5' RACE reads. The sample shows about 220,000 distinct CDR3 sequences, 2.5% to 3.5% of them seen only once. Per germline, CDR1 SGHTA and CDR2 FQGNSA. The CDR3 loop spans 15 amino acids. V gave up 0 bases and J gave up 10 bases; unmatched junction bases: 6. Study observations and caveats: Abundant contaminating clonotypes from the bulk population could appear in FACS-sorted repertoires.

The source was CD4+ T cells sorted from PBMCs, collected 10 days after the yellow fever booster vaccination. The gene calls are TRBV7-2 and TRBJ1-6, with 7 bases matching TRBD1. This TCR was recovered from a man younger than 35 who received the YFV17D yellow fever vaccine. CDR3 in amino acids: CASSLAAGTESPLHF. CDR3 DNA: TGTGCCAGCAGCTTAGCCGCCGGGACAGAATCACCCCTCCACTTT. The variable domain in full, completed from reference TRBV7-2 and TRBJ1-6, reads GAGVSQSPSNKVTEKGKDVELRCDPISGHTALYWYRQSLGQGLEFLIYFQGNSAPDKSGLPSDRFSAERTGGSVSTLTIQRTQQEDSAVYLCASSLAAGTESPLHFGNGTRLTVT.